These 20 T cell receptor beta chains originate from one sample sequenced in a study of blood T cell repertoires in COVID-19. Repertoires were generated with immunoSEQ multiplex PCR, while TCRdb's copy carries only in-frame clones and drops some. In the table there are 65,000 to 75,000 clones, around 87% of which are singletons. Sequencing input: peripheral blood. The receptors stem from a woman aged 80 or older with active or convalescent COVID-19.

The chain combines TRBV7-2 with TRBJ1-3, with D uncertain. V was shortened by 3 bases and J by 2 bases, with 5 bases between the two germline ends. The germline V gene has CDR1 SGHTA and CDR2 FQGNSA. CDR3 size: 13 residues. The CDR3 sequence is CASSFQAGNTIYF. The DNA of the CDR3 is TGTGCCAGCAGCTTTCAGGCTGGAAACACCATATATTTT.

The chain links TRBV20-1 to TRBJ2-3, with 9 positions matching TRBD1. Germline V gene data show CDR1 as DFQATT and CDR2 as SNEGSKA (reference sequence). The CDR3 has 13 amino acids. Trimming cost V 3 bases and J 3 bases; bases outside gene matches: 1. CDR3 protein: CSASDRGTDTQYF. CDR3 in DNA: TGCAGTGCTAGTGACAGGGGGACAGATACGCAGTATTTT.

This clone was counted once. The J gene is TRBJ1-1, the V gene TRBV10-3; tentative D call: TRBD1 (5 bases). Between the trimmed V and J ends, which lost 11 bases and 2 bases, there was a span of 24 bases. This CDR3 is built from 16 residues. In germline, CDR1 is ENHRY, CDR2 SYGVKD. CDR3: CAASPVNGGRNTEAFF. CDR3 DNA: TGTGCCGCCTCCCCGGTCAATGGGGGGAGAAACACTGAAGCTTTCTTT.

The chain recombines TRBV30 with TRBJ2-7, with 9 bases lining up with TRBD1. In germline, CDR1 is GTSNPN, CDR2 SVGIG (reference sequence). Trimming removed 3 bases from V and 4 bases from J; junction bases left unmatched: 4. CDR3 length: 13 amino acids. CDR3 sequence (DNA): TGTGCCTGGAGACTGGACAGGGGTTACGAGCAGTACTTC. It is translated as CAWRLDRGYEQYF.

V is TRBV30 and J is TRBJ1-2; possible D gene TRBD1, 6 bases. In germline, CDR1 is GTSNPN, CDR2 SVGIG (reference sequence). CDR3 length: 14 residues. Trimming took 8 bases from V and 2 from J, leaving 18 bases between them. The chain's CDR3 is CAEFRDKRNYGYTF. DNA for the CDR3: TGTGCCGAATTCCGGGACAAGAGAAACTATGGCTACACCTTC. The full variable domain, rest sourced from reference TRBV30 and TRBJ1-2, is SQTIHQWPATLVQPVGSPLSLECTVEGTSNPNLYWYRQAAGRGLQLLFYSVGIGQISSEVPQNLSASRPQDRQFILSSKKLLLSDSGFYLCAEFRDKRNYGYTFGSGTRLTVV.

V and J are TRBV4-1 and TRBJ2-1, with a possible D match to TRBD1 (7 bases). The germline V and J ends were trimmed by 4 bases and 7 bases, with 20 bases remaining between them. This CDR3 comprises 16 residues. Germline V gene lookup returns CDR1 MGHRA and CDR2 YSYEKL. The CDR3 bases are TGCGCCAGCAGCCGAACAACAGGGGCGGGACATAATGAGCAGTTCTTC. Translation: CASSRTTGAGHNEQFF.

V gene TRBV29-1 combines with J gene TRBJ2-3; TRBD1 matches at 9 bases. Germline V gives CDR1 SQVTM, CDR2 ANQGSEA. The CDR3 consists of 18 residues. V gave up 4 bases and J gave up 4 bases; unmatched junction bases: 18. The CDR3 sequence: CSVVGTGTGIWGADTQYF. DNA for the CDR3: TGCAGCGTTGTGGGGACCGGGACAGGGATTTGGGGGGCAGATACGCAGTATTTT.

J is TRBJ2-1 and V is TRBV3-1 (or the pseudogene TRBV3-2); 12 positions match TRBD2. The CDR3 is made up of 17 amino acids. The V gene's germline CDR1 is LGHDT and CDR2 YNNKEL (reference sequence). The V segment lost 4 bases and the J segment 8 bases; nucleotides outside the gene matches: 12. CDR3 coding DNA: TGTGCCAGCAGCCTCCGATCGACTAGCGGGGGTCGGGATGAGCAGTTCTTC. Translated, it gives CASSLRSTSGGRDEQFF.

J is TRBJ2-7 and V is TRBV7-2; D perhaps matches TRBD1 (5 bases). The germline V gene has CDR1 SGHTA and CDR2 FQGNSA. The CDR3 sequence is 14 residues long. Trimming took 5 bases from V and 4 from J, leaving 15 bases between them. The CDR3 nucleotides are TGTGCCAGCAGCCGTGACAGAGGCCTATACGAGCAGTACTTC. It codes for CASSRDRGLYEQYF.

The rearrangement uses TRBV11-3 and TRBJ2-3, with 8 bases identical to TRBD2. Germline V gene lookup returns CDR1 SGHNT and CDR2 YENEEA. This CDR3 contains 15 residues. Germline trimming cut 1 base from V and 5 bases from J; bases unmatched to any gene: 5. DNA for the CDR3: TGTGCCAGCAGCTTAGGACTAGCGACAAGAGATACGCAGTATTTT. Translation: CASSLGLATRDTQYF.

This chain joins TRBV7-3 and TRBJ1-1; D not certain. V was pared by 6 bases and J by 0 bases, with 5 bases between. The germline V gene has CDR1 SGHTA and CDR2 FQGTGA. CDR3 length: 12 residues. The CDR3 region has the DNA TGTGCCAGCAGTCAGGTGAACACTGAAGCTTTCTTT. Protein sequence: CASSQVNTEAFF.

The rearrangement joins TRBV7-3 to TRBJ1-6; D is uncertain. Per germline, CDR1 SGHTA and CDR2 FQGTGA. V shed 4 bases and J shed 6 bases, with 13 bases lying between them. This CDR3 is built from 15 residues. As DNA, the CDR3 is TGTGCCAGCAGCTCGCTTGGAGCCCCTAATTCACCCCTCCACTTT. Encoded protein: CASSSLGAPNSPLHF.

The chain has TRBV6-2 or TRBV6-3 and TRBJ2-1; possibly TRBD1 for D (6 bases). V was cut by 6 bases and J by 4 bases, with 19 bases left in between. Germline V lookup: CDR1 MNHEY, CDR2 SVGEGT. The CDR3 runs 16 residues. CDR3 bases: TGTGCCAGCAGCTCGAGCCTCCTTACAGGGTACAATGAGCAGTTCTTC. Residues: CASSSSLLTGYNEQFF.

In nucleotides, the CDR3 is TGCGCCAGCATCGGGGTGAACACTGAAGCTTTCTTT. Encoded protein: CASIGVNTEAFF. The chain couples TRBV5-1 to TRBJ1-1; no firm D call. This CDR3 comprises 12 residues. V lost 6 bases to trimming and J lost 0 bases, with 6 bases between them. Germline V gives CDR1 SGHRS, CDR2 YFSETQ.

This clone was found a few times. The chain combines TRBV13 with TRBJ1-4; no clear D gene. The CDR3 totals 12 residues. The V gene lost 3 bases and the J gene lost 8 bases, with 7 bases spanning the gap. Per the germline V gene, CDR1 is PRHDT and CDR2 is FYEKMQ (reference sequence). Written as DNA, the CDR3 is TGTGCCAGCAGCTTCAGCGGGGAAAAACTGTTTTTT. This sequence encodes CASSFSGEKLFF.

The V and J genes are TRBV12-5 and TRBJ2-3; 8 nucleotides line up with TRBD2. V shed 8 bases, J shed 1 base, and the junction held 5 bases outside the gene matches. This CDR3 has 14 residues. CDR1 is LGHNT and CDR2 is FRNRAP in the germline V gene. CDR3 sequence: CASSRGGGTDTQYF. CDR3 DNA: TGTGCTAGTAGTCGGGGGGGCGGCACAGATACGCAGTATTTT.

The CDR3 DNA is TGCGCCAGCAGCTTGGTTGGGGCAGACAGAAACAATGAGCAGTTCTTC. This gives the protein CASSLVGADRNNEQFF. The rearrangement links TRBV5-1 to TRBJ2-1; a possible D gene is TRBD1 (5 bases). The CDR3 extends over 16 amino acids. The germline V gene encodes CDR1 SGHRS and CDR2 YFSETQ. The germline V and J ends were trimmed by 0 bases and 5 bases, with 15 bases remaining between them. Full variable domain (remainder filled in from reference TRBV5-1 and TRBJ2-1): KAGVTQTPRYLIKTRGQQVTLSCSPISGHRSVSWYQQTPGQGLQFLFEYFSETQRNKGNFPGRFSGRQFSNSRSEMNVSTLELGDSALYLCASSLVGADRNNEQFFGPGTRLTVL.

The CDR3 spells CSAHGTTGDGYTF. In nucleotides, the CDR3 is TGCAGCGCCCACGGTACGACAGGGGACGGCTACACCTTC. This chain uses TRBV29-1 with TRBJ1-2; 8 bases are shared with TRBD1. With 7 bases clipped from V and 8 bases from J, the junction kept 12 bases outside the gene matches. The CDR3 length is 13 residues. Germline V gives CDR1 SQVTM, CDR2 ANQGSEA. Looking up the rest from reference TRBV29-1 and TRBJ1-2 gives the full variable domain: SAVISQKPSRDICQRGTSLTIQCQVDSQVTMMFWYRQQPGQSLTLIATANQGSEATYESGFVIDKFPISRPNLTFSTLTVSNMSPEDSSIYLCSAHGTTGDGYTFGSGTRLTVV.

V gene TRBV29-1 combines with J gene TRBJ2-7, with TRBD1 identical over 8 bases. The germline CDR1 and CDR2 sequences are SQVTM and ANQGSEA. CDR3 size: 12 residues. V lost 6 bases to trimming and J lost 6 bases; unmatched junction nucleotides: 7. The CDR3 protein is CSVGTGLSEQYF. CDR3 sequence (DNA): TGCAGCGTCGGGACAGGACTGAGCGAGCAGTACTTC.

The chain links TRBV11-2 to TRBJ2-1; 12 bases align to TRBD1. Germline V gene sequence: CDR1 SGHAT, CDR2 FQNNGV. V shed 1 base, J shed 4 bases, and the junction held 2 bases outside the gene matches. This CDR3 spans 16 amino acids. The CDR3 region has the DNA TGTGCCAGCAGCTTAGGGGACAGGGGGCCTTACAATGAGCAGTTCTTC. It specifies CASSLGDRGPYNEQFF.